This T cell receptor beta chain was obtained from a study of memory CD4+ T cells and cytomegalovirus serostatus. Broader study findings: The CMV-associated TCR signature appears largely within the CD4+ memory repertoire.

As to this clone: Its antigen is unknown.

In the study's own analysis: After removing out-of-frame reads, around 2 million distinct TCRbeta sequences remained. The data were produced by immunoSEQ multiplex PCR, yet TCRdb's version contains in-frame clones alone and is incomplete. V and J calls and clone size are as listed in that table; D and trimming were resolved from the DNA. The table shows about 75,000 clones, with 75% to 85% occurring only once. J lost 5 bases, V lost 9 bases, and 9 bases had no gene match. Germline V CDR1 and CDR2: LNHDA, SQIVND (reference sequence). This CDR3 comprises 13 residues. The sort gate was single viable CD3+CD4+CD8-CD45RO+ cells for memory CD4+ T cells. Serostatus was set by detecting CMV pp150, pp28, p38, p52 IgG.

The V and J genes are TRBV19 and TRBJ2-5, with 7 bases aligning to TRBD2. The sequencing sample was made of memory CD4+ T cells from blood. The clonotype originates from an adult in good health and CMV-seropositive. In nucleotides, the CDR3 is TGTGCCAGCTCCGCGACTAGCTCGGAGACCCAGTACTTC. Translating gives CASSATSSETQYF. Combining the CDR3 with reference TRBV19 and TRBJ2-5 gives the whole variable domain DGGITQSPKYLFRKEGQNVTLSCEQNLNHDAMYWYRQDPGQGLRLIYYSQIVNDFQKGDIAEGYSVSREKKESFPLTVTSAQKNPTAFYLCASSATSSETQYFGPGTRLLVL.